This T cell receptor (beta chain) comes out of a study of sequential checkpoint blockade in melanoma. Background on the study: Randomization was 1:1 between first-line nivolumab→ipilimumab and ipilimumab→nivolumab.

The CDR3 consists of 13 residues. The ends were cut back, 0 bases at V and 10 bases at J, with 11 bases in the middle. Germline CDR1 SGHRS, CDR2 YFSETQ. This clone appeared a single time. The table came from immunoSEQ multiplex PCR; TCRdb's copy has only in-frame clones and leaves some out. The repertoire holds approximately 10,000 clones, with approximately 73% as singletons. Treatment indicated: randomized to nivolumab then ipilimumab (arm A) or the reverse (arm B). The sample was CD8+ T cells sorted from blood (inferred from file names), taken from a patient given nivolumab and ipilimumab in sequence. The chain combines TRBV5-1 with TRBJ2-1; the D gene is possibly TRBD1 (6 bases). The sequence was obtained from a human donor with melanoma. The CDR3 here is CASSLEGHLEQFF. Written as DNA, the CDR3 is TGCGCCAGCAGCTTGGAGGGACACCTAGAGCAGTTCTTC.